This T cell receptor beta chain was captured by sequencing in a study of human T cells and chemical hapten exposure. On the study more broadly: 2% DPC was applied to about 2 cm by about 2 cm of upper inner arm skin for sensitization. Study results and caveats: Expanded TCRs made up significantly more big CDR3 similarity clusters than controls did. DPC sensitization produced no change in TCRs with frequency above 1 in 1000.

Specified time point: pre-sensitization, week 0. Treatment defined: therapeutic diphenylcyclopropenone sensitization with weekly scalp DPC. The template was total RNA from unfractionated whole blood. TCRdb re-analysed the RACE reads in MiXCR, keeping a single row per CDR3 protein. The sample contains tens of thousands of distinct CDR3 sequences, approximately 10% of which appear only once. V was shortened by 6 bases and J by 6 bases, with 12 bases between the two germline ends. This CDR3 has 12 amino acids. This clonotype appeared many times. Its antigen is still unknown. This chain connects TRBV12-3 or TRBV12-4 to TRBJ2-7; D unresolved. Material: whole blood, obtained in connection with sensitization to the hapten diphenylcyclopropenone (DPC). The sequence was collected from a man aged 50-60 years with alopecia areata. Some clones in this sample may be carry-over from other donors' samples. CDR3 amino acids: CASSRSGFEQYF. The CDR3 DNA is TGTGCCAGCAGCCGTAGTGGGTTCGAGCAGTACTTC.